This is a list of T cell receptor beta chains from one sample in a study of technical replicates of blood from several donors. Assay: immunoSEQ multiplex PCR; the TCRdb copy retains only in-frame clones and omits some. The sample yields 50,000 to 80,000 clones, about 86% seen once. The sequencing sample was made of PBMCs. The receptors were gathered from a human donor in good health. Some clones in this sample may be carry-over from other donors' samples. Each CDR3 is given without its conserved first and last residue.

>TRBJ2-6|TRBV7-3
ASSLGQPGANVLT
>TRBJ2-2|TRBV5-1
ASSLDGNTGELF
>TRBJ1-5|TRBV5-1
ASSLGTGGDQPQH
>TRBJ2-3|TRBV6-5
ASSPTGGYTDTQY
>TRBJ2-7|TRBV2
ASSRRGRSDEQY
>TRBJ2-7|TRBV4-2
ASSQVLYSLSYPEQY
>TRBJ1-1|TRBV14
ASSAGWNTEAF
>TRBJ2-5|TRBV7-3
ASSLSGTPGETQY
>TRBJ2-2|TRBV10-3
AISERELAGAQGSGELF
>TRBJ1-6|TRBV30
AWSVSTGLNSPLH
>TRBJ1-3|TRBV5-1
ASSLDLSGNTIY
>TRBJ2-1|TRBV7-9
ASSNFNEQF
>TRBJ2-5|TRBV9
ASSEQGSGTQY
>TRBJ2-1|TRBV9
ASSVDPSGWGMGNEQF
>TRBJ2-7|TRBV25-1
ASSHGQGRYEQY
>TRBJ1-5|TRBV19
ASSLPGQPNGPQH
>TRBJ2-1|TRBV7-2
ASSQTSGRVNEQF
>TRBJ2-7|TRBV9
ASSLGTGTYEQY
>TRBJ1-1|TRBV18
ASSGGQIQNTEAF
>TRBJ1-2|TRBV5-1
ASSPDGGGRNGYT
>TRBJ2-4|TRBV19
ASSVDRLAKNIQY
>TRBJ2-2|TRBV9
ASSVSGRAGELF
>TRBJ2-3|TRBV7-2
ASRNSWGRSITDTQY
>TRBJ2-5|TRBV11-3
ASSLGTKGTQY
>TRBJ2-7|TRBV6-1
ASSVQLAGSTYEQY
>TRBJ2-7|TRBV9
ASSAGQGGIYEQY
>TRBJ2-5|TRBV6-1
ASSEEPGTSGVLGETQY
>TRBJ1-5|TRBV19
ASSIQGHQPQH
>TRBJ2-5|TRBV7-2
ASSLVIGQGILTQY
>TRBJ2-2|TRBV4-1
ASSQDTGTGVTGELF
>TRBJ1-5|TRBV27
ASSRGQGAEQPQH
>TRBJ2-1|TRBV5-1
ASSQYQQGAYENEQF
>TRBJ2-3|TRBV7-8
ASSLVPTGDTQY
>TRBJ2-7|TRBV5-6
ASSSPRGYEQY
>TRBJ2-7|TRBV18
ASSLVSPNEQY
>TRBJ2-5|TRBV6-5
ASSYRGLAAQY
>TRBJ1-3|TRBV11-2
ASSFARQGNTIY
>TRBJ1-6|TRBV7-3
ASSLDRGNSPLH
>TRBJ2-7|TRBV7-9
ASSDSNLGRRVEQY
>TRBJ2-5|TRBV4-3
ASSRVLSGGETQY
>TRBJ2-5|TRBV7-3
ASSSIGGIQETQY
>TRBJ2-2|TRBV4-1
ASSAPGLVYSGELF
>TRBJ2-7|TRBV11-2
ASNRDRDYEQY
>TRBJ2-2|TRBV5-1
ASSPGTSASDTGELF
>TRBJ2-1|TRBV7-9
ASSSLVAEQF
>TRBJ1-1|TRBV5-8
ASRRDRGRSDTEAF
>TRBJ2-7|TRBV18
ASSPTENSEQY
>TRBJ2-4|TRBV23-1
ASSPVTKNIQY
>TRBJ2-7|TRBV9
ASSATEGYEQY
>TRBJ1-1|TRBV11-2
ASSFGGGRTEAF
>TRBJ2-2|TRBV13
ASSLEGDVTGELF
>TRBJ2-1|TRBV5-4
ASSQGLADEQF
>TRBJ1-1|TRBV6-5
ASSSMYRGDEAF
>TRBJ1-1|TRBV27
ASSLQGGTEAF
>TRBJ2-5|TRBV4-1
ASSQEGLAGVETQY
>TRBJ1-5|TRBV7-2
ASSLDPGGNQPQH